What follows are 10 T cell receptor beta chains derived from one specimen sequenced in a study of blood T cell repertoires in COVID-19. Using immunoSEQ multiplex PCR, the repertoire was profiled, and TCRdb retains in-frame clones only, with some absent. This table has 200,000 to 300,000 clones, approximately 88% appearing once. The sequenced material came from peripheral blood. All receptors come from a woman in her 30s with COVID-19, enrolled during active disease.

This clone was seen a single time. The chain carries TRBV6-2 or TRBV6-3 and TRBJ2-7; D might be TRBD1 (6 bases). Per germline, CDR1 MNHEY and CDR2 SVGEGT. The CDR3 is made up of 14 amino acids. Trimming stripped 6 bases from V and 2 bases from J, with 14 bases between. The CDR3 DNA reads TGTGCCAGCAGCTCCGGGACAAGCACCTACGAGCAGTACGTC. As protein: CASSSGTSTYEQYV.

The CDR3 region is CAWRRDDRVAYNEQFF. Here the CDR3 DNA reads TGTGCCTGGCGTAGAGACGACAGGGTAGCCTACAATGAGCAGTTCTTC. The V gene is TRBV30, the J gene TRBJ2-1; 7 nucleotides align to TRBD1. CDR1 GTSNPN and CDR2 SVGIG come from the germline V gene (reference sequence). There are 16 residues in the CDR3. Trimming took 5 bases from V and 2 from J; bases not matched to a gene: 12.

V usage is TRBV11-2 and J usage is TRBJ2-2; D is unresolved. Germline-derived CDR1 and CDR2 are SGHAT and FQNNGV. The ends were cut back, 1 base at V and 10 bases at J, with 7 bases in the middle. This CDR3 spans 12 amino acids. The CDR3 region has the DNA TGTGCCAGCAGCTTAGGTCCCAAGGAGCTGTTTTTT. Translation gives CASSLGPKELFF.

The V gene is TRBV2, the J gene TRBJ1-6, with 8 bases fitting TRBD1. The CDR3 runs 15 residues. The germline gives CDR1 SNHLY, CDR2 FYNNEI. The V segment lost 5 bases and the J segment 8 bases; nucleotides outside the gene matches: 8. CDR3 coding DNA: TGTGCCAGCAGTACCGACAGGGGCGTGGATTCACCCCTCCACTTT. It is translated as CASSTDRGVDSPLHF.

This clone appeared once. This rearrangement joins TRBV28 to TRBJ2-2, with TRBD1 matching over 8 bases. Germline trimming cut 6 bases from V and 5 bases from J; bases unmatched to any gene: 2. The CDR3 covers 13 residues. Germline V lookup: CDR1 MDHEN, CDR2 SYDVKM. The CDR3 loop reads CASSQGATGELFF. In DNA form, the CDR3 reads TGTGCCAGCAGCCAGGGGGCGACCGGGGAGCTGTTTTTT. Looking up the rest from reference TRBV28 and TRBJ2-2 gives the full variable domain: DVKVTQSSRYLVKRTGEKVFLECVQDMDHENMFWYRQDPGLGLRLIYFSYDVKMKEKGDIPEGYSVSREKKERFSLILESASTNQTSMYLCASSQGATGELFFGEGSRLTVL.

The V call is TRBV7-9, the J call TRBJ1-1, with 11 bases fitting TRBD1. The CDR3 length is 13 residues. Germline V gene sequence: CDR1 SEHNR, CDR2 FQNEAQ (reference sequence). V shed 4 bases, J shed 11 bases, and the junction held 6 bases outside the gene matches. CDR3 residues: CASSSYRDRGAFF. The DNA of the CDR3 is TGTGCCAGCAGCTCCTACCGGGACAGGGGGGCTTTCTTT.

The J gene is TRBJ2-5, the V gene TRBV6-2 or TRBV6-3, with D possibly being TRBD2 (6 bases). The CDR3 spans 14 residues. Germline V gene lookup returns CDR1 MNHEY and CDR2 SVGEGT. Trimming cost V 1 base and J 4 bases, with 10 bases left between them. CDR3 amino acids: CASSYLGGRETQYF. The CDR3 DNA reads as TGTGCCAGCAGTTACTTGGGGGGAAGAGAGACCCAGTACTTC.

The sample holds one count of this clone. V usage is TRBV21-1 and J usage is TRBJ2-7; the listed D gene, TRBD2, was not tested against the DNA. TRBV21-1 is classified as a pseudogene. The CDR3 extends over 16 amino acids. CDR3 protein: CASSKLARGSGYEQYV. Here the CDR3 DNA reads TGTGCCAGCAGCAAGCTCGCTCGAGGGAGCGGCTACGAGCAGTACGTC.

The V call is TRBV12-5, the J call TRBJ2-1; 14 bases agree with TRBD2. There are 16 residues in the CDR3. Germline assignment: CDR1 LGHNT and CDR2 FRNRAP. V trimming: 6 bases; J trimming: 6 bases; junction bases outside the gene matches: 7. The DNA for the CDR3 is TGTGCTAGTGGACCCCCGGGACTAGCGGGAGTCAATGAGCAGTTCTTC. Amino acids: CASGPPGLAGVNEQFF.

This clone was observed once. This chain uses TRBV14 with TRBJ2-5; D remains ambiguous. The CDR3 is made up of 13 amino acids. Germline lookup yields CDR1 SGHDN and CDR2 FVKESK. V was cut by 5 bases and J by 4 bases, with 11 bases left in between. The CDR3 loop reads CASSFSLLETQYF. The CDR3 DNA is TGTGCCAGCAGCTTCAGTTTATTAGAGACCCAGTACTTC.